The rows below give T cell receptor beta chains drawn from one sample of a study of cytomegalovirus exposure and HLA in healthy donors. Some clones are missing from TCRdb's copy, which holds only in-frame ones; the method was immunoSEQ multiplex PCR. In the table there are 200,000 to 250,000 clones, roughly 91% of which are singletons. The material sequenced was PBMCs. Receptors originate from a young woman in good health and CMV-seropositive. Each CDR3 is given with its conserved first and last residue. D genes are given only for firm matches. Some rows have no size entry. The others give once, few or many, or a class for an expanded clone.

cdr3_aa cdr3_nt v_call clone_size d_call j_call
CAWTRLGGLDTEAFF TGTGCCTGGACGAGACTCGGGGGATTGGACACTGAAGCTTTCTTT TRBV30 few . TRBJ1-1
CAWTPPGLAGEQYF TGTGCCTGGACTCCCCCGGGACTAGCGGGAGAGCAGTACTTC TRBV30 . TRBD2 TRBJ2-7
CASSLRAGGPYEQYF TGTGCCAGCAGCCTGCGCGCGGGAGGGCCCTACGAGCAGTACTTC TRBV16 few TRBD2 TRBJ2-7
CASSSMIPRDIGYTF TGTGCCAGCAGTTCGATGATACCCCGGGACATTGGCTACACCTTC TRBV6-5 . . TRBJ1-2
CASSLGQGVGGYTF TGTGCCAGCAGCCTGGGACAGGGGGTAGGTGGCTACACCTTC TRBV7-2 . TRBD1 TRBJ1-2
CASSTGGSLGIGYTF TGTGCCAGTAGCACGGGGGGATCTTTGGGGATAGGCTACACCTTC TRBV19 . . TRBJ1-2
CASSSPGQGFTDTQYF TGTGCCAGCTCATCCCCCGGACAGGGGTTCACAGATACGCAGTATTTT TRBV18 . TRBD1 TRBJ2-3
CASSPLPGQQLDWPQHF TGTGCCAGCTCACCACTCCCGGGACAGCAGCTGGATTGGCCCCAGCATTTT TRBV18 . TRBD1 TRBJ1-5
CASENRGKGYTF TGTGCCAGCGAGAACAGGGGGAAGGGCTACACCTTC TRBV28 few TRBD1 TRBJ1-2
CASRPGTSGTNEQFF TGTGCCAGCAGGCCCGGGACTAGCGGGACCAATGAGCAGTTCTTC TRBV11-2 . TRBD2 TRBJ2-1
CASSLARTGFGNEQFF TGTGCCAGCAGCTTGGCCCGGACAGGGTTCGGCAATGAGCAGTTCTTC TRBV5-4 . TRBD1 TRBJ2-1
CASSFSESHSNQPQHF TGTGCCAGCAGCTTTTCGGAGTCCCATAGCAATCAGCCCCAGCATTTT TRBV7-2 many . TRBJ1-5
CASSLRGRPTFNQPQHF TGCGCCAGCAGCTTGAGAGGCCGACCGACCTTCAATCAGCCCCAGCATTTT TRBV5-1 . . TRBJ1-5
CASSLRVPGDEQYF TGTGCCAGCAGCCTAAGGGTTCCCGGGGACGAGCAGTACTTC TRBV27 once . TRBJ2-7
CASSMGAVNTEAFF TGTGCCAGTAGTATGGGGGCAGTGAACACTGAAGCTTTCTTT TRBV19 few . TRBJ1-1
CASSPTGGNNQPQHF TGTGCCAGCAGTCCAACGGGGGGGAACAATCAGCCCCAGCATTTT TRBV28 . . TRBJ1-5
CATSRDRAAGNTIYF TGTGCCACCAGCAGGGACAGGGCGGCTGGAAACACCATATATTTT TRBV15 . TRBD1 TRBJ1-3
CSVDSMQGTEAFF TGCAGCGTGGACAGTATGCAAGGGACTGAAGCTTTCTTT TRBV29-1 . . TRBJ1-1
CASSHRQGPYEQYF TGCGCCAGCAGCCATCGACAGGGCCCCTACGAGCAGTACTTC TRBV4-1 few TRBD1 TRBJ2-7
CASSPMGLFYNEQFF TGTGCCAGCAGCCCGATGGGCCTCTTTTACAATGAGCAGTTCTTC TRBV11-1 . . TRBJ2-1
CASSYTGGEQFF TGTGCCAGCAGTTACACGGGAGGTGAGCAGTTCTTC TRBV6-5 . TRBD2 TRBJ2-1
CSVLLPMDSRSPSGNTIYF TGCAGCGTCCTGCTACCTATGGACTCCAGGTCCCCCTCTGGAAACACCATATATTTT TRBV29-1 . . TRBJ1-3
CASSLGQGVIAGQPQHF TGTGCCAGCAGCTTAGGACAGGGGGTGATAGCAGGTCAGCCCCAGCATTTT TRBV7-9 . TRBD1 TRBJ1-5
CASSLEGGVYNEQFF TGTGCCAGCAGCCTAGAAGGCGGGGTGTACAATGAGCAGTTCTTC TRBV7-9 . . TRBJ2-1
CASSLDRNTEAFF TGTGCCAGCAGCTTGGACAGGAACACTGAAGCTTTCTTT TRBV5-4 once . TRBJ1-1
CASSYGTRSYEQYF TGTGCCAGCAGTTACGGGACTAGGTCCTACGAGCAGTACTTC TRBV27 . TRBD2 TRBJ2-7
CASSARAKNIQYF TGTGCCAGCAGTGCTCGAGCCAAAAACATTCAGTACTTC TRBV25-1 few . TRBJ2-4
CASSSSLGTSRGYGYTF TGTGCCAGCAGTTCATCTTTAGGGACTTCAAGGGGCTATGGCTACACCTTC TRBV28 once . TRBJ1-2
CASSQKGGGLTDTQYF TGTGCCAGCAGCCAGAAGGGGGGGGGCCTCACAGATACGCAGTATTTT TRBV7-6 . . TRBJ2-3
CASSIIFSNTGELFF TGTGCCAGTAGTATCATCTTTAGTAACACCGGGGAGCTGTTTTTT TRBV19 . . TRBJ2-2
CASSRDRNTEAFF TGTGCCAGCAGCCGCGACAGGAACACTGAAGCTTTCTTT TRBV7-8 . . TRBJ1-1
CASSGTDEKLFF TGCGCCAGCAGCGGGACAGATGAAAAACTGTTTTTT TRBV5-1 . TRBD1 TRBJ1-4
CAAEGKSFVHEQYF TGTGCCGCGGAGGGGAAAAGTTTCGTTCACGAGCAGTACTTC TRBV30 . . TRBJ2-7
CASSLHRNQPQHF TGTGCCAGCAGCCTCCACAGAAATCAGCCCCAGCATTTT TRBV5-8 . . TRBJ1-5
CAWSVQGSGGYTF TGTGCCTGGAGTGTACAGGGTAGTGGTGGCTACACCTTC TRBV30 . . TRBJ1-2
CASSVGNYGPGVFF TGTGCCAGCAGCGTAGGAAACTATGGCCCAGGGGTGTTCTTC TRBV7-3 . . TRBJ2-1
CSVNDRGQGAFETQYF TGCAGCGTTAATGACCGGGGACAGGGGGCCTTCGAGACCCAGTACTTC TRBV29-1 . TRBD1 TRBJ2-5